This T cell receptor beta chain derives from a study of blood T cell repertoires in COVID-19. Comment on this clone: This CDR3 is also generated by other DNA sequences in the sample.

Authors' data handling: Using reference gene primer amplification, nucleated cell counts were estimated. The repertoire was sequenced with immunoSEQ multiplex PCR; TCRdb's copy has only in-frame clones and lacks some. Clone size and V and J calls were adopted from that table, with D and trimming inferred from the DNA. This table holds 200,000 to 300,000 clones, approximately 83% found once. This CDR3 spans 12 amino acids. Germline assignment: CDR1 LNHDA and CDR2 SQIVND (reference sequence). J was trimmed by 5 bases and V by 3 bases; bases with no gene match: 0. This TCR was sampled from a man in his forties with acute or convalescent COVID-19. Sample: peripheral blood. The chain carries TRBV19 and TRBJ1-1, with 7 bases fitting TRBD1. The CDR3 DNA follows: TGTGCCAGTAGTATCAGGGGGACTGAAGCTTTCTTT. Translating it yields CASSIRGTEAFF.